This TCR beta chain derives from a study of neoadjuvant anti-PD-1 for oral cavity cancer. For the study at large: Patients mostly received three to four biweekly nivolumab doses at 3 mg/kg before surgery.

Details on this clone: Antigen unknown.

Sequenced by immunoSEQ multiplex PCR; TCRdb stores in-frame clones only, minus some. The repertoire holds approximately 15,000 clones, with 65% to 80% as singletons. General observations from the study: After neoadjuvant nivolumab, PBMC T cell clonality was significantly higher in non-responders than responders.

This CDR3 is 13 amino acids long. The V and J ends lost 4 bases and 7 bases respectively, with 11 bases between them. Per germline, CDR1 SGHDN and CDR2 FVKESK. The time point was: after neoadjuvant nivolumab, at surgical resection. This clonotype originated in a person aged 35-79 years with oral cavity squamous cell carcinoma. The chain has TRBV14 and TRBJ2-1; D remains unclear. Source: PBMCs, taken after nivolumab (anti-PD-1) treatment. The CDR3 bases are TGTGCCAGCAGCCTTATTACAGCGAATGAGCAGTTCTTC. Translated: CASSLITANEQFF.